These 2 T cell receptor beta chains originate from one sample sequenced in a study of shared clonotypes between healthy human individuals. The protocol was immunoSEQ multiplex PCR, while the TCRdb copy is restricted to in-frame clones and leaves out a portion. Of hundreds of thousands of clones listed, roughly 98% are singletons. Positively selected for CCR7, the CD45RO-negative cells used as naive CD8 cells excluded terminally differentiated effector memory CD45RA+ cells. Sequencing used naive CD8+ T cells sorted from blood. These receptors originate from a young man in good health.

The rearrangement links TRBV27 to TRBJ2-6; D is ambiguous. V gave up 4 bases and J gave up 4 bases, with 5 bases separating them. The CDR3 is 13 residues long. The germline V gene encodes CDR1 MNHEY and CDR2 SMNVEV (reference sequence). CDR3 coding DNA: TGTGCCAGCAGTTCGTCGGGGGCCAACGTCCTGACTTTC. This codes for CASSSSGANVLTF.

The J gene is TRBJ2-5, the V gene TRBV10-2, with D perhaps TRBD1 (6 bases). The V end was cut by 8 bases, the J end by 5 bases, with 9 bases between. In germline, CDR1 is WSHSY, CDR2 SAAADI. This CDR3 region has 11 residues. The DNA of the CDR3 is TGCGCCAGCCGGACAGAGGAGACCCAGTACTTC. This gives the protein CASRTEETQYF.